Included here is one T cell receptor beta chain sequence, with context. Its antigen is still unknown. In total, approximately 610 healthy bone marrow donors made up the cohort. Cohort members were all nominally healthy when sampled, although unrecorded immune exposures were likely present. The donor was CMV seronegative and belonged to the group of 352 seronegative cohort members. A peripheral blood sample was collected from each donor, and TCR beta sequencing was performed on peripheral blood mononuclear cells. Genomic DNA extraction from the blood cell samples was performed with the Qiagen DNeasy Blood Extraction Kit. Library construction relied on the immunoSEQ multiplex PCR assay. A mixture of 60 forward primers for TCR Vbeta segments and 13 reverse primers for TCR Jbeta segments was used in the multiplex PCR. A multiplex PCR assay on genomic DNA amplified the CDR3 region of rearranged TCR beta genes. Amplified TCR beta libraries were sequenced as 87-base-pair reads on the Illumina HiSeq System. The study's processing was this. A later analysis counted tens of millions of unique TCR beta chains across the 666 repertoires, and 9.5 million to 11 million of these chains were shared by at least two donors. A nearest-neighbor algorithm error-corrected the raw reads and collapsed the reads into unique sequences, merging closely related sequences to remove PCR and sequencing errors. V, D and J gene segments were assigned by aligning CDR3 sequences to IMGT reference sequences. For a sequence to be retained, at least a six-nucleotide match to both a V gene segment and a J gene segment was required. Rearrangements were called productive when the CDR3 lacked stop codons and stayed in frame with V and J; all others were non-productive. CDR3 was defined according to IMGT convention as the region running from the second conserved V-encoded cysteine to the conserved J-encoded phenylalanine. Sequences without an unambiguous match to a single V gene segment were excluded from the earlier analysis of about 600 of the donors. An earlier analysis of about 600 of the donors called V segments functional above 56.7% productive rearrangements and segregating when the between-donor standard deviation exceeded 5%. A statistical classification framework was developed to diagnose cytomegalovirus status using the catalog of TCR beta chain sequences. In a later analysis, V and J genes were assigned by comparing TCR nucleotide sequences against IMGT/GENE-DB human TR gene sequences. Using the TCRdist pipeline, a later analysis assigned CDR3 sequences along with most-parsimonious VDJ recombination scenarios. A later analysis defined each TCR beta chain by its CDR3 amino acid sequence plus V-gene family, and excluded reads lacking a unique V-gene family. To address suspected cross-contamination and a sequencing artifact, a later analysis removed several hundred highly shared, low-generation-probability nucleotide sequences. A later analysis calculated a clonal expansion index for each public chain from normalized within-repertoire ranks of inferred template counts. Generation probabilities in a later analysis came from a VDJ recombination model fitted to out-of-frame rearrangements, and those results were checked against IGoR. In a later analysis, hypergeometric tests were used to score TCR-TCR, TCR-HLA and TCR-CMV co-occurrence, with a repertoire-size bias correction applied to TCR pairs. In a later analysis, false discovery rates were estimated by permuting HLA or CMV assignments 20 times. In a later analysis, co-occurring TCRs were grouped using DBSCAN, with TCRdist sequence similarity added in when clustering inside HLA-allele-positive subsets. Co-occurrence clustering excluded repertoires with fewer than 30,000 or more than 120,000 public chains, plus five with anomalous nucleotide sharing. This is the immuneACCESS table as TCRdb keeps it, with only in-frame sequences that have V and J called. A part of the clones is gone; compared with another copy, unresolved V genes explain less than half, and the rest is unexplained. That table is the source of V, J and clone size, and D and trimming were worked out from the DNA. The data table for this sample lists some 46,000 clones. In total, the top ten clones hold about 8% of the sample.

Germline trimming: 8 bases from V, 1 base from J; junction bases outside gene matches: 11. The germline V gene provides CDR1 MGHRA and CDR2 YSYEKL. The CDR3, from cysteine to phenylalanine, totals 18 residues. Just CDR3 DNA is preserved here, 54 bases in frame from base 1. This entry is derived from a study of cytomegalovirus exposure and HLA in healthy donors (dated 2017 in TCRdb). At the level of the whole study: An earlier analysis of roughly 500 of the donors reported roughly 270 Gb of sequence data and some 120 million unique TCR beta sequences from roughly 180 million T cells. Typing coverage differed by locus: A, B, C, DRB1 and DQB1 were typed in roughly 629-640 donors, DQA1 in about 500, DPA1 in 600 to 610, and DPB1 in approximately 450. Using immunosequencing, the study profiled T cell repertoires from fewer than 850 subjects and related those repertoires to cytomegalovirus serostatus. A later analysis re-analyzed previously published TCR beta repertoires from hundreds of donors and added high-resolution HLA genotyping to study TCR occurrence patterns. In the later analysis, no new phenotypic data were used to find candidate immune exposures; instead, reliance was placed on TCR beta sequences and their occurrence across donors. An early release that covered some 640 HLA-typed donors contained approximately 320 gigabases of sequencing data and about 84 million unique TCR sequences. To predict cytomegalovirus infection status, the study combined high-throughput TCR immunosequencing, statistical association of individual TCRs with disease status, and machine learning. The genetic ancestry cluster associated with self-reported Caucasian donors included over 80% of the approximately 400 genotyped donors. Both class I and class II loci were covered by HLA typing, at four-digit resolution. Among under 450 genotyped donors of the cohort, an average of approximately 240,000 unique TCR beta nucleotide sequences were sequenced per donor, roughly 20% of them non-productive. Genome-wide SNP genotypes for about 60% of the 666 donors were used in a later genetic analysis, which treated that subset as a discovery cohort. Several DR-DQ haplotypes were handled as single units for association and clustering because linkage in the cohort was strong. Along with the approximately 600-subject first cohort, a separate validation cohort of over 90 different subjects was used. An earlier analysis of around 540 of the donors applied high-throughput TCR beta sequencing to assess whether each TCR beta V gene segment acted as functional or pseudogenic. Alongside the repertoire data, information on donor age, sex, ethnicity and CMV serostatus was compiled. All discovery cohort repertoires had been generated on a single sequencing platform. The study aimed to test whether signatures of past pathogen exposure could be identified by cataloging public T cell receptors. The paper's findings and limits, for the study overall: In vitro tests confirmed that a few of the cytomegalovirus-associated TCR beta chains recognize cytomegalovirus antigens. When HLA alleles, especially DR and DQ, strongly co-occurred, attributing TCR associations to individual alleles was difficult. In a later analysis, HLA-associated TCR beta chains were found to be more clonally expanded and to have lower generation probabilities than equally common non-associated chains. This cohort had only TCR beta chains sequenced, and the lack of alpha or paired-chain data limited which features could be detected. According to a later analysis, parvovirus B19, influenza, CMV and Epstein-Barr virus appeared linked to several top co-occurrence clusters. While some public TCRs were present in many individuals, most TCR sequences turned up only very rarely across donors. Because HLA typing was missing for some donors at each locus, association tests included only the typed subset. A later analysis associated about 16,000 TCR beta sequences with specific HLA alleles at a false discovery rate of 0.05. In a later genetic analysis, a missense DCLRE1C variant was associated with V-gene and J-gene trimming of TCR beta chains, and the association was replicated in an independent cohort. Some IMGT-functional V segments, including TRBV6-2 and TRBV6-3, could not be distinguished by the 87-base-pair reads and were therefore excluded. Cytomegalovirus status was reported to be diagnosed by the classifier with high specificity and sensitivity in both the original and validation cohorts. A further reported finding was that TCR beta sequences accurately predicted the HLA-A and HLA-B alleles for most subjects in the first cohort. In a later analysis, TCR association rates were found to vary across HLA loci, with the most associated TCRs seen for DRB1 alleles and the fewest for HLA-C alleles. A later analysis found that most CMV-associated TCR beta chains appeared HLA-restricted, with HLA associations seemingly driven largely by CMV exposure. The only immune exposure information available for the cohort was CMV serostatus. Seventeen rarely observed V segments, including chromosome 9 orphons, were excluded from the earlier analysis of some 590 of the donors because counts were too low. The sequencing pipeline was judged likely to have produced a cluster of highly shared sequence variants as a technical artifact. According to a later genetic analysis, donors in an Asian-associated ancestry cluster had fewer N-insertions in productive TCRs than the approximately 630-donor mean. A total of 164 TCR beta chains were listed by the study as associated with cytomegalovirus. Linkage disequilibrium might explain the correlated functional status among segregating V segments, but an unknown experimental factor could not be excluded. Presence/absence analyses assumed roughly uniform sequencing depth across donors, an assumption that may not hold. It was suggested by the authors that the approach could potentially be generalized to other disease states and immunological phenotypes. An earlier analysis of approximately 530 of the donors showed that most TCR beta V segments appeared in productive rearrangements either about 87% or about 30% of the time, which broadly matched IMGT annotations.

Sequencing was done on a sample of PBMCs. The sequence came from a male donor in good health and CMV-seronegative. This chain joins TRBV4-1 to TRBJ2-1, and TRBD2 aligns with 13 junction nucleotides. The CDR3 protein sequence reads: CASGTGLAGRASYNEQFF. The bases read TGCGCCAGCGGGACGGGACTAGCGGGGAGAGCGTCCTACAATGAGCAGTTCTTC.